The 21 T cell receptor beta chains reported below all come from one sample, sequenced in a study of blood T cell repertoires in COVID-19. Here immunoSEQ multiplex PCR was the method, and the copy in TCRdb shows in-frame clones only, minus some. Of 110,000 to 150,000 clones listed, 70% to 85% were seen once; the top ten hold roughly 10%. The sequenced sample was peripheral blood. All receptors derive from a man in his sixties with active or convalescent COVID-19.

The chain combines TRBV14 with TRBJ1-2; D is perhaps TRBD1 (5 bases). With 1 base removed from V and 7 bases from J, the gap between germline ends came to 13 bases. CDR3 length equals 14 residues. Germline lookup yields CDR1 SGHDN and CDR2 FVKESK. Here the CDR3 reads CASSQARGRVGYTF. DNA for the CDR3: TGTGCCAGCAGCCAAGCAAGGGGTAGAGTTGGCTACACCTTC. Complete variable domain (other parts from reference TRBV14 and TRBJ1-2): EAGVTQFPSHSVIEKGQTVTLRCDPISGHDNLYWYRRVMGKEIKFLLHFVKESKQDESGMPNNRFLAERTGGTYSTLKVQPAELEDSGVYFCASSQARGRVGYTFGSGTRLTVV.

This rearrangement joins TRBV5-6 to TRBJ2-1; TRBD2 matches at 8 bases. Trimming at V came to 4 bases and at J to 6 bases, leaving 15 bases not matched to a gene. Germline-derived CDR1 and CDR2 are SGHDT and YYEEEE. The CDR3 length is 17 residues. The DNA of the CDR3 is TGTGCCAGCAGCGGATCCCCGGGACTAGATCATGGCAATGAGCAGTTCTTC. It specifies CASSGSPGLDHGNEQFF.

CDR3 sequence reads: CASSQAIRNTGELFF. The CDR3 DNA reads as TGTGCCAGCAGCCAAGCCATCAGAAACACCGGGGAGCTGTTTTTT. V gene TRBV4-2 combines with J gene TRBJ2-2; D not resolved. The length of the CDR3 is 15 residues. The V end was cut by 1 base, the J end by 2 bases, with 8 bases between. CDR1 is LGHNA, CDR2 YNFKEQ, per germline.

A few counts support this clone. CDR3 protein: CASSQEIGASHYGYTF. CDR3 bases: TGCGCCAGCAGCCAAGAAATAGGGGCTAGTCATTATGGCTACACCTTC. The gene calls are TRBV4-3 and TRBJ1-2; a weak D match, TRBD1 (5 bases). The CDR3 loop spans 16 amino acids. The V gene lost 0 bases and the J gene lost 5 bases, with 16 bases spanning the gap. Germline assignment: CDR1 LGHNA and CDR2 YSLEER.

This clone occurred a few times. V usage is TRBV30 and J usage is TRBJ2-5; perhaps TRBD2 as D (6 bases). Trimming shortened V by 0 bases and J by 5 bases, and 10 bases separated the two germline ends. The CDR3 consists of 13 residues. Germline CDR1 is GTSNPN and CDR2 is SVGIG (reference sequence). The CDR3, as DNA: TGTGCCTGGAGTGTATACGGAGGGGAGACCCAGTACTTC. Amino acids: CAWSVYGGETQYF. The full variable domain, with the rest looked up from reference TRBV30 and TRBJ2-5, is SQTIHQWPATLVQPVGSPLSLECTVEGTSNPNLYWYRQAAGRGLQLLFYSVGIGQISSEVPQNLSASRPQDRQFILSSKKLLLSDSGFYLCAWSVYGGETQYFGPGTRLLVL.

The gene calls are TRBV27 and TRBJ1-1; TRBD1 aligns across 12 bases. CDR3 size: 16 residues. From germline, CDR1 is MNHEY and CDR2 SMNVEV (reference sequence). V shed 6 bases and J 6 bases; nucleotides not matched to a gene: 11. The chain's CDR3 is CASREGQGAKIAEAFF. The CDR3 DNA is TGTGCCAGCAGGGAGGGACAGGGGGCGAAGATCGCTGAAGCTTTCTTT.

This clone was recorded only once. The chain combines TRBV5-6 with TRBJ2-5; 7 positions agree with TRBD1. CDR1 SGHDT and CDR2 YYEEEE come from the germline V gene. CDR3 length: 16 amino acids. The ends lost 4 bases at V and 2 bases at J; junction bases unmatched: 11. This CDR3 reads CASSPVGTGEQETQYF. The CDR3 nucleotides read TGTGCCAGCAGCCCCGTCGGAACAGGGGAACAAGAGACCCAGTACTTC.

V is TRBV3-1 (or the pseudogene TRBV3-2) and J is TRBJ2-7; 8 nucleotides align to TRBD1. The CDR3 is made up of 20 amino acids. The trim removed 2 bases at V and 1 base at J, leaving 19 bases unmatched. Germline CDR1 and CDR2: LGHDT and YNNKEL (reference sequence). The DNA of the CDR3 is TGTGCCAGCAGCCAAAATCCCCAGCAGGGGGCGAAATACCTTTCCTACGAGCAGTACGTC. Translating gives CASSQNPQQGAKYLSYEQYV.

The genes are TRBV2 and TRBJ1-2; D may be TRBD1 (5 bases). Germline V gene lookup returns CDR1 SNHLY and CDR2 FYNNEI. V was shortened by 7 bases and J by 4 bases, with 19 bases between the two germline ends. The CDR3 is 15 amino acids. The CDR3 DNA follows: TGTGCCAGCACCCGGGACTTCCTGGACCCCTATGGCTACACCTTC. Encoded protein: CASTRDFLDPYGYTF.

The rearrangement joins TRBV24-1 to TRBJ2-1, with D maybe TRBD1 (5 bases). The CDR3 spans 15 residues. CDR1 is KGHDR and CDR2 is SFDVKD in the germline V gene. Trimming removed 0 bases at V and 6 bases at J, with 11 bases between. This CDR3 is CATSDLGAGLNEQFF. In DNA, the CDR3 is TGTGCCACCAGTGATTTGGGGGCAGGCCTCAATGAGCAGTTCTTC.

The chain has TRBV7-8 and TRBJ1-1; TRBD1 might be the D (5 bases). The CDR3 length is 15 residues. V lost 5 bases to trimming and J lost 2 bases, with 15 bases between them. In germline, CDR1 is SGHVS, CDR2 FQNEAQ. CDR3 sequence (DNA): TGTGCCAGCAGCCCGCGGGGCAGGGAAAACACTGAAGCTTTCTTT. As protein: CASSPRGRENTEAFF.

CDR3 residues: CASSGTQGSGNTIYF. The CDR3 bases are TGTGCCAGCAGCGGAACACAGGGTAGTGGAAACACCATATATTTT. The chain joins TRBV5-4 to TRBJ1-3, with D possibly matching TRBD1 (6 bases). Germline CDR1 reads SGHNT; CDR2 reads YYREEE (reference sequence). The CDR3 runs to 15 residues. Trimming cost V 4 bases and J 3 bases, with 14 bases left between them.

The chain has TRBV11-2 and TRBJ2-1; 10 bases line up with TRBD2. Losses at the gene ends were 5 bases for V and 7 bases for J; bases not matched to a gene: 8. Looked up from germline, CDR1 is SGHAT and CDR2 is FQNNGV. The CDR3 is 15 residues long. The CDR3 DNA reads TGTGCCAGCAGCCCAACTAGCGGGATCGGTAATGAGCAGTTCTTC. It yields the protein CASSPTSGIGNEQFF.

The chain uses TRBV7-9 and TRBJ2-7; 7 nucleotides agree with TRBD2. CDR1 and CDR2 (germline): SEHNR, FQNEAQ (reference sequence). The CDR3 runs to 14 residues. The V gene end was trimmed by 3 bases and the J gene end by 2 bases; junction bases not matched to a gene: 4. The CDR3: CASSFGGGAYEQYV. The DNA of the CDR3 is TGTGCCAGCAGCTTCGGCGGGGGAGCCTACGAGCAGTACGTC.

This clone came up a few times. V and J are TRBV5-1 and TRBJ1-1; D is unresolved. Per the germline V gene, CDR1 is SGHRS and CDR2 is YFSETQ. Trimming pared 3 bases from V and 1 base from J, leaving 10 bases between. The CDR3 is made up of 14 amino acids. CDR3 DNA sequence: TGCGCCAGCAGCTGGGTAGGGAGGAACACTGAAGCTTTCTTT. Its protein product is CASSWVGRNTEAFF. The whole variable domain, filled in from reference TRBV5-1 and TRBJ1-1, reads KAGVTQTPRYLIKTRGQQVTLSCSPISGHRSVSWYQQTPGQGLQFLFEYFSETQRNKGNFPGRFSGRQFSNSRSEMNVSTLELGDSALYLCASSWVGRNTEAFFGQGTRLTVV.

The chain couples TRBV5-1 to TRBJ1-6; 10 nucleotides agree with TRBD1. Germline trimming cut 0 bases from V and 6 bases from J; bases unmatched to any gene: 6. The CDR3 runs to 17 residues. The germline CDR1 and CDR2 sequences are SGHRS and YFSETQ. The CDR3 DNA reads as TGCGCCAGCAGCTTGGCAGGGACAGGGGCTTTTAATTCACCCCTCCACTTT. Translated: CASSLAGTGAFNSPLHF.

The rearrangement joins TRBV6-1 to TRBJ1-5; D not resolved. This CDR3 comprises 16 residues. The V gene lost 2 bases and the J gene lost 4 bases, with 15 bases spanning the gap. The germline gives CDR1 MNHNS, CDR2 SASEGT. The chain's CDR3 is CASSELVILPNQPQHF. The DNA for the CDR3 is TGTGCCAGCAGTGAACTCGTTATTCTCCCTAATCAGCCCCAGCATTTT.

This clone showed up just a few times. V gene TRBV27 combines with J gene TRBJ2-1, with 8 bases that match TRBD2. CDR3 length: 15 residues. Germline V gene lookup returns CDR1 MNHEY and CDR2 SMNVEV (reference sequence). The V gene end was trimmed by 5 bases and the J gene end by 9 bases; junction bases not matched to a gene: 12. CDR3 region: CASSPSGRGSGEQFF. CDR3 sequence (DNA): TGTGCCAGCAGTCCTAGCGGGCGGGGATCGGGTGAGCAGTTCTTC.

V usage is TRBV20-1 and J usage is TRBJ1-1; maybe TRBD1 (6 bases). Trimming took 3 bases from V and 4 from J, leaving 18 bases between them. Germline CDR1 is DFQATT and CDR2 is SNEGSKA (reference sequence). CDR3 length: 15 amino acids. The CDR3 is CSASKLGRTVTEAFF. In DNA form, the CDR3 reads TGCAGTGCTAGTAAACTGGGCCGGACAGTCACTGAAGCTTTCTTT.

This clone appeared once. V usage is TRBV25-1 and J usage is TRBJ2-2; 7 bases are shared with TRBD2. This CDR3 is 14 amino acids long. Germline values: CDR1 MGHDK, CDR2 SYGVNS. The ends lost 8 bases at V and 7 bases at J; junction bases unmatched: 10. CDR3 DNA sequence: TGTGCCAGCCAGGACCGGGAGGCTGTCGGGGAGCTGTTTTTT. Residues: CASQDREAVGELFF. The entire variable domain, with the rest obtained from reference TRBV25-1 and TRBJ2-2, is as follows: EADIYQTPRYLVIGTGKKITLECSQTMGHDKMYWYQQDPGMELHLIHYSYGVNSTEKGDLSSESTVSRIRTEHFPLTLESARPSHTSQYLCASQDREAVGELFFGEGSRLTVL.

The chain carries TRBV18 and TRBJ1-1; 7 bases map to TRBD1. Germline V gene lookup returns CDR1 KGHSH and CDR2 LQKENI. The CDR3 runs 16 residues. With V trimmed by 2 bases and J by 0 bases, 6 bases remained unmatched. This CDR3 is CASSPGGTDMNTEAFF. Here the CDR3 DNA reads TGTGCCAGCTCACCAGGAGGGACAGACATGAACACTGAAGCTTTCTTT.